This TCR beta chain derives from a study of T-cell reconstitution after alpha-beta-depleted transplantation in children listed by TCRdb under 2016. Background for the entire study: Using TCR repertoire profiling, the study quantitatively followed how T-cell immune reconstitution unfolded in children after TCRalphabeta/CD19-depleted allogeneic hematopoietic cell transplantation.

CDR1 DFQATT and CDR2 SNEGSKA were looked up in the germline V gene (reference sequence). The cysteine opens and the phenylalanine closes a CDR3 of 16 amino acids. Of the read, only the CDR3 DNA is kept; its 48 bases are in frame from base 1. After removal of 5 bases from V and 0 bases from J, the junction retains 11 bases not matched to a gene. At least ten counts were recorded for this clonotype. Its antigen has not been determined. No base qualities exist here, and no much larger clone lies one base off it. Libraries were constructed by PCR. Instrument on record: Illumina HiSeq 2500. To normalize quantification of the TCRbeta repertoire, the TCR libraries were built with molecular barcoding that relied on unique molecular identifiers. The public reads were reprocessed in TCRdb via fastp at Q25 and MiXCR, keeping in-frame beta chains. All rows with the same CDR3 protein become a single entry with the most common DNA and genes. The sample table holds some 200,000 distinct CDR3 sequences, of which around 8.9% were seen once. Of the sample, less than 6% falls within the top ten clones.

The receptor chain draws on TRBV20-1 and TRBJ2-3; 7 nucleotides in the junction match TRBD1. Sample: PBMCs from the stem cell graft donor, taken from the stem cell graft. This clonotype was obtained from a human donor who donated a stem cell graft to a child with SCID. The CDR3 amino acid sequence is: CSAAARDSGSTDTQYF. The DNA reads TGCAGTGCTGCCGCCCGGGACAGCGGTAGCACAGATACGCAGTATTTT.